The present entry profiles one T cell receptor (beta chain) with its context. No cognate antigen has been identified for it. Base qualities are not at hand, and no much larger clone is one base apart. CDR1 and CDR2, looked up from the germline V gene (reference sequence), are DFQATT and SNEGSKA. V sheds 3 bases and J sheds 3 bases, leaving 16 bases between their ends. Counted from cysteine to phenylalanine, this CDR3 has 15 amino acids. Only the CDR3 DNA is retained, 45 bases long and in frame from the first base. TCRdb records Illumina NovaSeq 6000 as the sequencer. Using 5'RACE with constant-segment primers, TCRalpha and TCRbeta cDNA libraries were constructed, with sample barcodes and unique molecular identifiers added in the process. Trizol reagent was used to extract RNA from every sample. The libraries were amplified in two PCR steps, and the second step added a second sample barcode and Illumina TruSeq adapters. Libraries were sequenced on an Illumina NovaSeq with 2 x 150 bp paired-end reads. The authors' analysis ran thus. Demultiplexing of reads and collapsing into UMI-guided consensus sequences were performed with migec v1.2.7. Using mixcr v2.1.11, UMI consensuses were aligned to TRA and TRB V and J templates and then assembled into clonotypes. Expanded or contracted clonotypes were those called significant by both edgeR and NoisET, with noise models trained on biological replicates. edgeR calls used a false discovery rate-adjusted p below 0.01 and a log2 fold-change threshold of 1. As an exploratory analysis of dynamics, max-normalized trajectories of the 1000 most abundant clonotypes were examined by PCA with hierarchical clustering. Each responding clone was given a CD4 or CD8 phenotype based on the CD4+ and CD8+ repertoires, which had been sequenced separately. Using fastp at Q25 and MiXCR, TCRdb reprocessed the public reads and kept productive beta chains. Every distinct CDR3 protein forms one entry, paired with its most common genes and DNA. TCRdb's processing, not the study's, gives the V and J calls here. The sample records more than 45,000 distinct CDR3 sequences, 9.3% of which are singletons. Over 9.5% of the sample is held by the ten biggest clonotypes.

Ficoll-Paque density gradient centrifugation was used to isolate PBMCs. The data stem from a study of T-cell memory formation after mild COVID-19 (dated by TCRdb to the early 2020s). Background on the whole study: TCR sequence clusters from the two donors were largely donor specific. In two donors, T-cell clones that expanded and contracted after mild COVID-19 were tracked by sequencing TCRalpha and TCRbeta repertoires over time. The cohort comprised two young, previously healthy adult volunteers, one female and one male. What the authors observed across the whole study: The second-wave clones that peaked on day 37 were not confirmed to be SARS-CoV-2 specific. From day 15 to 85, contracting clones showed balanced CD4/CD8 phenotypes, whereas a second wave of clones that expanded from day 15 to 37 leaned towards CD4+. Only a couple of mild cases were covered by the study, and larger cohorts that include severe cases with pre-infection samples were considered necessary. Contracting CD4+ clones were located mainly in the CM and EM memory subsets, whereas CD8+ clones were found to be enriched in EMRA. Some responding clones were detected in pre-infection memory, suggesting pre-existing cross-reactive memory T cells joined the SARS-CoV-2 response.

Sequencing used PBMCs or a T cell subset sorted from them (not recorded which). This TCR was recovered from an adult woman who had mild COVID-19 (a few samples of this study predate the infection). The sample titles of this study are shuffled in the database, so cell type and time point are left out; the donor was told from shared clones. The chain joins TRBV20-1 to TRBJ2-3; a tentative D match to TRBD1 spans 6 bases. The nucleotides are TGCAGTGCTAGCCCCTTAACAGGGTTAACAGATACGCAGTATTTT. This translates into CSASPLTGLTDTQYF.